The rows below give T cell receptor beta chains drawn from one sample of a study of T-cell reconstitution after alpha-beta-depleted transplantation in children. TCRdb reanalysed the PCR reads using MiXCR and keeps one entry per CDR3 protein. The sample lists about 610,000 distinct CDR3 sequences, over 9.5% occurring once. This specimen consisted of PBMCs from the stem cell graft donor, obtained from the stem cell graft. The receptors were sampled from a human donor who donated a stem cell graft to a child with acute myeloid leukemia. CDR3s include the opening cysteine and the closing phenylalanine or tryptophan. The D gene is left open where the match is weak. Some rows mark clone size as missing; the rest say once, few, many or name a class of expanded clone.

v_gene: TRBV2; d_gene: -; j_gene: TRBJ1-1; abundance: -; CDR3aa: CASTGEFTEAFF; CDR3nt: TGTGCCAGCACGGGGGAGTTCACTGAAGCTTTCTTT
v_gene: TRBV29-1; d_gene: -; j_gene: TRBJ2-5; abundance: few; CDR3aa: CSVDMGSSGTQYF; CDR3nt: TGCAGCGTTGATATGGGTTCCTCGGGGACCCAGTACTTC
v_gene: TRBV10-3; d_gene: TRBD1; j_gene: TRBJ2-3; abundance: many; CDR3aa: CAIRRDSGTDTQYF; CDR3nt: TGTGCCATCAGAAGGGACAGCGGCACAGATACGCAGTATTTT
v_gene: TRBV18; d_gene: -; j_gene: TRBJ2-5; abundance: -; CDR3aa: CASSPSGTPETQYF; CDR3nt: TGTGCCAGCTCACCCAGCGGGACACCTGAGACCCAGTACTTC
v_gene: TRBV18; d_gene: TRBD2; j_gene: TRBJ2-1; abundance: many; CDR3aa: CASSPTSGKESEQFF; CDR3nt: TGTGCCAGCTCACCAACTAGCGGGAAGGAAAGTGAGCAGTTCTTC
v_gene: TRBV10-3; d_gene: -; j_gene: TRBJ1-5; abundance: -; CDR3aa: CAISEPNDVIGGSNQPQHF; CDR3nt: TGTGCCATCAGTGAGCCGAACGACGTCATCGGGGGAAGCAATCAGCCCCAGCATTTT
v_gene: TRBV7-2; d_gene: TRBD2; j_gene: TRBJ2-7; abundance: -; CDR3aa: CASSFGRRGLGSEQYF; CDR3nt: TGTGCCAGCAGTTTCGGGAGGAGAGGGCTCGGGAGCGAGCAGTACTTC
v_gene: TRBV4-3; d_gene: -; j_gene: TRBJ2-7; abundance: -; CDR3aa: CASSQVFQGPYEQYF; CDR3nt: TGCGCCAGCAGCCAAGTTTTTCAGGGACCCTACGAGCAGTACTTC
v_gene: TRBV4-3; d_gene: -; j_gene: TRBJ2-7; abundance: many; CDR3aa: CASSQSSPTHEQYF; CDR3nt: TGCGCCAGCAGCCAGAGCAGCCCGACCCACGAGCAGTACTTC
v_gene: TRBV28; d_gene: TRBD1; j_gene: TRBJ2-1; abundance: few; CDR3aa: CASRIRQGAGTGQFF; CDR3nt: TGTGCCAGCAGGATCAGACAGGGGGCGGGCACGGGGCAGTTCTTC
v_gene: TRBV11-2; d_gene: TRBD2; j_gene: TRBJ2-7; abundance: -; CDR3aa: CASSFGTSAQQYF; CDR3nt: TGTGCCAGCAGCTTCGGGACTAGCGCCCAGCAGTACTTC
v_gene: TRBV6-1; d_gene: TRBD1; j_gene: TRBJ1-5; abundance: -; CDR3aa: CASSEGWGQEHF; CDR3nt: TGTGCCAGCAGTGAAGGTTGGGGACAGGAGCATTTT
v_gene: TRBV6-5; d_gene: -; j_gene: TRBJ2-3; abundance: many; CDR3aa: CASSYGRVTDTQYF; CDR3nt: TGTGCCAGCAGTTACGGAAGAGTCACAGATACGCAGTATTTT
v_gene: TRBV6-5; d_gene: -; j_gene: TRBJ1-5; abundance: -; CDR3aa: CASSSVASPNQPQHF; CDR3nt: TGTGCCAGCAGTTCGGTCGCCTCCCCCAATCAGCCCCAGCATTTT
v_gene: TRBV19; d_gene: -; j_gene: TRBJ2-7; abundance: -; CDR3aa: CASSIGSLADEQYF; CDR3nt: TGTGCCAGTAGTATCGGTTCACTAGCAGACGAGCAGTACTTC
v_gene: TRBV7-2; d_gene: -; j_gene: TRBJ2-1; abundance: -; CDR3aa: CASIPSPSGNEQFF; CDR3nt: TGTGCCAGCATCCCTTCTCCGAGCGGAAATGAGCAGTTCTTC
v_gene: TRBV5-4; d_gene: TRBD2; j_gene: TRBJ2-2; abundance: few; CDR3aa: CASSLAPGTSGNTGELFF; CDR3nt: TGTGCCAGCAGCTTGGCCCCCGGGACTAGCGGGAACACCGGGGAGCTGTTTTTT
v_gene: TRBV4-2; d_gene: TRBD2; j_gene: TRBJ2-1; abundance: -; CDR3aa: CASSPAGVSNEQFF; CDR3nt: TGTGCCAGCAGCCCCGCGGGAGTATCCAATGAGCAGTTCTTC
v_gene: TRBV28; d_gene: -; j_gene: TRBJ1-6; abundance: few; CDR3aa: CASSFRPNAPNSPLHF; CDR3nt: TGTGCCAGCAGTTTTCGGCCCAATGCCCCTAATTCACCCCTCCACTTT
v_gene: TRBV6-1; d_gene: TRBD1; j_gene: TRBJ2-3; abundance: few; CDR3aa: CASSPRQGGDTQYF; CDR3nt: TGTGCCAGCAGCCCGCGACAGGGTGGAGATACGCAGTATTTT
v_gene: TRBV28; d_gene: TRBD2; j_gene: TRBJ2-2; abundance: many; CDR3aa: CASTYSGSGELFF; CDR3nt: TGTGCCAGCACGTATAGCGGGTCCGGGGAGCTGTTTTTT
v_gene: TRBV9; d_gene: TRBD2; j_gene: TRBJ2-1; abundance: -; CDR3aa: CASSIRTSGGNEQFF; CDR3nt: TGTGCCAGCAGCATACGGACTAGCGGAGGGAATGAGCAGTTCTTC
v_gene: TRBV7-8; d_gene: TRBD1; j_gene: TRBJ1-1; abundance: -; CDR3aa: CASTYRRGQGYTEAFF; CDR3nt: TGTGCCAGCACCTACCGCAGGGGACAGGGGTACACTGAAGCTTTCTTT
v_gene: TRBV20-1; d_gene: -; j_gene: TRBJ1-2; abundance: many; CDR3aa: CSARRAQEGYGYTF; CDR3nt: TGCAGTGCTAGGCGGGCTCAAGAGGGCTATGGCTACACCTTC
v_gene: TRBV25-1; d_gene: -; j_gene: TRBJ2-3; abundance: few; CDR3aa: CASSDLWESTDTQYF; CDR3nt: TGTGCCAGCAGTGATCTTTGGGAAAGCACAGATACGCAGTATTTT